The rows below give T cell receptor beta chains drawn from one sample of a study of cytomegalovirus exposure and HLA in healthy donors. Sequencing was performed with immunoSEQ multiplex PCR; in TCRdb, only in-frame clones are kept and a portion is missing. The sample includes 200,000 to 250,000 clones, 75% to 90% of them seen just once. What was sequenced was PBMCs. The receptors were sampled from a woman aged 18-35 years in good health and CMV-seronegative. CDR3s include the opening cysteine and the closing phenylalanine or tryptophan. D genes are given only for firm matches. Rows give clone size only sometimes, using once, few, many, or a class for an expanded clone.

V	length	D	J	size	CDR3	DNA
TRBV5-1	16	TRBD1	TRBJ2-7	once	CASSLDRRQGVYEQYF	TGCGCCAGCAGCTTGGATCGTCGACAGGGGGTCTACGAGCAGTACTTC
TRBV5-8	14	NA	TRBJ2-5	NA	CASSFAAATWAQYF	TGTGCCAGCAGCTTTGCCGCCGCGACTTGGGCCCAGTACTTC
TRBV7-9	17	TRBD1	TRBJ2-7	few	CASSSPGSGQGPYEQYF	TGTGCCAGCAGCTCGCCGGGGTCGGGACAGGGGCCGTACGAGCAGTACTTC
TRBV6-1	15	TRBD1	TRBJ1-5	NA	CASRAGGYSNQPQHF	TGTGCCAGCCGGGCAGGGGGATATAGCAATCAGCCCCAGCATTTT
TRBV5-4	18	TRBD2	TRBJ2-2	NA	CASSLPVTGREWTGELFF	TGTGCCAGCAGCTTGCCCGTAACTGGGCGGGAGTGGACCGGGGAGCTGTTTTTT
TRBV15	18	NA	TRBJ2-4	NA	CATSRDQGRGSRVNIQYF	TGTGCCACCAGCAGAGATCAGGGGCGGGGGTCGAGGGTGAACATTCAGTACTTC
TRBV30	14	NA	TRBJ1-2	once	CAWGGQFLHYGYTF	TGTGCCTGGGGCGGACAGTTCCTTCACTATGGCTACACCTTC
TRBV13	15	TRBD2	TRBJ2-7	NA	CASSSGLADNYEQYF	TGTGCCAGCAGCTCCGGACTAGCAGATAACTACGAGCAGTACTTC
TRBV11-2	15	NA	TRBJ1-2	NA	CASSLALETDYGYTF	TGTGCCAGCAGCTTAGCCTTAGAAACAGACTATGGCTACACCTTC
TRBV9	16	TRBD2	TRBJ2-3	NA	CASSGTSGGARDTQYF	TGTGCCAGCAGCGGTACTAGCGGGGGGGCAAGAGATACGCAGTATTTT
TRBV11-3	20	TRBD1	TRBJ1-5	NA	CASSFGWKSRGLYSNQPQHF	TGTGCCAGCAGCTTTGGCTGGAAAAGCAGGGGGCTATATAGCAATCAGCCCCAGCATTTT